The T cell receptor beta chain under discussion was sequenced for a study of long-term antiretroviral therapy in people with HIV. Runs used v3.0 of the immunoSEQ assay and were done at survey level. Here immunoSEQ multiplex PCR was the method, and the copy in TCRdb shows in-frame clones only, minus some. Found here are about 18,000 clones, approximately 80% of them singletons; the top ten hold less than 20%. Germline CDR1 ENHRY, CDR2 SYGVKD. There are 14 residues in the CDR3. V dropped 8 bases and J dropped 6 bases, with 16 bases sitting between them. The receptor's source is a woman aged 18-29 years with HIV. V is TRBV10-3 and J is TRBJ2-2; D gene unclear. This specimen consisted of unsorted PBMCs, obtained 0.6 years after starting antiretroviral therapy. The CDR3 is CAIRAGDMSGELFF. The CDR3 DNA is TGTGCCATCCGGGCAGGAGATATGTCCGGGGAGCTGTTTTTT.